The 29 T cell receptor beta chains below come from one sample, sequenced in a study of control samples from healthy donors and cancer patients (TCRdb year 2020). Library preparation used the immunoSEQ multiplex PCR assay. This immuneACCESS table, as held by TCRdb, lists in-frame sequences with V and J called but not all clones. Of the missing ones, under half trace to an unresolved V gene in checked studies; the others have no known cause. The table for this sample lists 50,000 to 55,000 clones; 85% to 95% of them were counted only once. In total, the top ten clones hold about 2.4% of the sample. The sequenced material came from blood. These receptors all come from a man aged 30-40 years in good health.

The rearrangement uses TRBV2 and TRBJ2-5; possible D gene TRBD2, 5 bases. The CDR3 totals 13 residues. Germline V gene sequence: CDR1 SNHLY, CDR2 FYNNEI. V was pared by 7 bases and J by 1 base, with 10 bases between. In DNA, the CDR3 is TGTGCCAGCACTTATAGCGTCCAAGAGACCCAGTACTTC. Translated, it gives CASTYSVQETQYF. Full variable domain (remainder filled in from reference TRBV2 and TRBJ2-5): EPEVTQTPSHQVTQMGQEVILRCVPISNHLYFYWYRQILGQKVEFLVSFYNNEISEKSEIFDDQFSVERPDGSNFTLKIRSTKLEDSAMYFCASTYSVQETQYFGPGTRLLVL.

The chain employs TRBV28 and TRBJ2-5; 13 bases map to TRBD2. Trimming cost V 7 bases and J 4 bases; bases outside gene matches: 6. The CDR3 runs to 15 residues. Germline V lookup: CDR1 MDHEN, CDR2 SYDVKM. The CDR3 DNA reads TGTGCCAGCAATCTACTAGCGGGAGGGGCAGAGACCCAGTACTTC. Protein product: CASNLLAGGAETQYF.

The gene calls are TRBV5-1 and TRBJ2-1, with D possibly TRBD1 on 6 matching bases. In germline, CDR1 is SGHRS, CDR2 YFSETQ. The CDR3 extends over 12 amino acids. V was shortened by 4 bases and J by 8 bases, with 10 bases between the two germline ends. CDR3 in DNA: TGCGCCAGCAGCCTCCAGGGGCATGAGCAGTTCTTC. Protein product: CASSLQGHEQFF.

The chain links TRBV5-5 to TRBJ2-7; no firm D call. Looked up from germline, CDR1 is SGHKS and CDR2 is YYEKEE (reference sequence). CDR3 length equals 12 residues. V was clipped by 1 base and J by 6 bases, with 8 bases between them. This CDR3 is CASSLIASEQYF. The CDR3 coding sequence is TGTGCCAGCAGCTTGATCGCTTCCGAGCAGTACTTC.

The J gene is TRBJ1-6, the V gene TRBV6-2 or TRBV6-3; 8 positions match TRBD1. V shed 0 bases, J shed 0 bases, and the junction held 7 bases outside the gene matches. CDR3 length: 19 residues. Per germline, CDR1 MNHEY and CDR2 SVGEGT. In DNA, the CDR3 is TGTGCCAGCAGTTACTCCAGGGACAGGTCTTTCTCCTATAATTCACCCCTCCACTTT. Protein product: CASSYSRDRSFSYNSPLHF.

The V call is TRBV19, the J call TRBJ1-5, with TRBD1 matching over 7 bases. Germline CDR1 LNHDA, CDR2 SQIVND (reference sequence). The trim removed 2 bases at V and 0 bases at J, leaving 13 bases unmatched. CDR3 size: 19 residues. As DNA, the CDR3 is TGTGCCAGTAGTATAAGGTCCCGACAGGGAGCAGATAGCAATCAGCCCCAGCATTTT. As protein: CASSIRSRQGADSNQPQHF.

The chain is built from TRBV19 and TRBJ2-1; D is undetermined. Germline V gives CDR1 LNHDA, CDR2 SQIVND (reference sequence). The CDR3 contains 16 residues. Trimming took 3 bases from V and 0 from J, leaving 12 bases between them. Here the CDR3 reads CASSIRGLNSYNEQFF. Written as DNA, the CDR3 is TGTGCCAGTAGTATCCGAGGCTTAAACTCCTACAATGAGCAGTTCTTC.

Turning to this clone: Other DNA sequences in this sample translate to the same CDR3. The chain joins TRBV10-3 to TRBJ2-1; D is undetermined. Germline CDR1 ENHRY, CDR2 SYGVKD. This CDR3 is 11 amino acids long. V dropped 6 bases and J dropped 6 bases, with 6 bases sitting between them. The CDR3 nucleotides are TGTGCCATCAGCGTTGGCAATGAGCAGTTCTTC. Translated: CAISVGNEQFF.

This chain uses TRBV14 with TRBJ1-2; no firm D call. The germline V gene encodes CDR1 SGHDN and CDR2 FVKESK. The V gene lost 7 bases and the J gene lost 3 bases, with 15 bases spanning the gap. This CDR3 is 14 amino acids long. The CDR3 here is CASTYDPGDYGYTF. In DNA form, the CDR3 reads TGTGCCAGCACCTACGATCCGGGTGACTATGGCTACACCTTC.

DNA for the CDR3: TGTGCCATCAGTGACGCCGGGGGAACGTCCTATGGCTACACCTTC. Translation gives CAISDAGGTSYGYTF. The rearrangement links TRBV10-3 to TRBJ1-2; D possibly corresponds to TRBD1 (5 bases). Germline lookup yields CDR1 ENHRY and CDR2 SYGVKD. V was pared by 3 bases and J by 4 bases, with 15 bases between. The CDR3 runs 15 residues.

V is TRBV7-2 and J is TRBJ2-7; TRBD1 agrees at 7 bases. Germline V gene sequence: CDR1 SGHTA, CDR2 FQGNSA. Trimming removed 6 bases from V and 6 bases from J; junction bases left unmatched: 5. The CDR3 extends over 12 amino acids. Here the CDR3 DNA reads TGTGCCAGCAGGAATAGACAGGGCGAGCAGTACTTC. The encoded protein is CASRNRQGEQYF.

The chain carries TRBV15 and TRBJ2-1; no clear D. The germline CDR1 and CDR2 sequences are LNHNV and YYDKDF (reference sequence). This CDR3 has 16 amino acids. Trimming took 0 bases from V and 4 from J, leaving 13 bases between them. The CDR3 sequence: CATSRDRAEVYNEQFF. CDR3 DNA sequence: TGTGCCACCAGCAGAGATAGGGCGGAAGTTTACAATGAGCAGTTCTTC.

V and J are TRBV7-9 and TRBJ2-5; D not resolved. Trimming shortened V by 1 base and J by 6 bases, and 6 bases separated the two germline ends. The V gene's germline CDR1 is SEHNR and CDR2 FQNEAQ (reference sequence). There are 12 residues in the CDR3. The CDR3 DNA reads TGTGCCAGCAGCTTAGGGACGAAGACCCAGTACTTC. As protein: CASSLGTKTQYF.

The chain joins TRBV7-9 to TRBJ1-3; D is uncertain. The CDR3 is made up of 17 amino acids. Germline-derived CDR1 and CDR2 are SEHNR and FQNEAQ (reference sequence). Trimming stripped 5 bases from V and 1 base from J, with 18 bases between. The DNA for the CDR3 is TGTGCCAGCAGCCCTAAACTGGGCCTAATTTCTGGAAACACCATATATTTT. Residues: CASSPKLGLISGNTIYF.

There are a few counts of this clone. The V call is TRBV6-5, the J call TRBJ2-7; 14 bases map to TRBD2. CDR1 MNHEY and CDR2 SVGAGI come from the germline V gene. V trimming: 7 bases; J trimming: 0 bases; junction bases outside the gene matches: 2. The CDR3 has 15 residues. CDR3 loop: CASTGLAGGSYEQYF. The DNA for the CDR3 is TGTGCCAGCACCGGACTAGCGGGGGGCTCCTACGAGCAGTACTTC.

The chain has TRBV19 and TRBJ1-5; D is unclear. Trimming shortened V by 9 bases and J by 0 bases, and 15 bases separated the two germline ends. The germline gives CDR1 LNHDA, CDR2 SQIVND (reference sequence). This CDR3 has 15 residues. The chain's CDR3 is CASTPRRVSNQPQHF. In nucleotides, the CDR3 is TGTGCCAGCACGCCAAGACGGGTTAGCAATCAGCCCCAGCATTTT.

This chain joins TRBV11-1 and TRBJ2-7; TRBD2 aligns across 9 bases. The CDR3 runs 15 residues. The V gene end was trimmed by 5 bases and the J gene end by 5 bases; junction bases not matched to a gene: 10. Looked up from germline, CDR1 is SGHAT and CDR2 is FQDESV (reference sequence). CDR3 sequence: CASSPSGGSNDEQYF. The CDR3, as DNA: TGTGCCAGCAGCCCCAGCGGGGGGAGTAACGACGAGCAGTACTTC. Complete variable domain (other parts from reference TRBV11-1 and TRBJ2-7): EAEVAQSPRYKITEKSQAVAFWCDPISGHATLYWYRQILGQGPELLVQFQDESVVDDSQLPKDRFSAERLKGVDSTLKIQPAELGDSAMYLCASSPSGGSNDEQYFGPGTRLTVT.

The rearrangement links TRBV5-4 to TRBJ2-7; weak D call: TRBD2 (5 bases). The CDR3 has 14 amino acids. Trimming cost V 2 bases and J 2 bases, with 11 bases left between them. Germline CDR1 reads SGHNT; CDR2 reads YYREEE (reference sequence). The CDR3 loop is CASSLSGNPYEQYF. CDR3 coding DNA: TGTGCCAGCAGCTTATCCGGGAATCCCTACGAGCAGTACTTC.

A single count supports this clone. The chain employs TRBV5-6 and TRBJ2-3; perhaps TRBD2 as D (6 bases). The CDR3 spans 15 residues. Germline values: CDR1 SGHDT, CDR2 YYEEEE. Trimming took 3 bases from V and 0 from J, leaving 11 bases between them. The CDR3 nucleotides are TGTGCCAGCAGCTCAACCGGGGGAAGCACAGATACGCAGTATTTT. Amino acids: CASSSTGGSTDTQYF.

The CDR3 reads CASNGQTYEQYF. The DNA of the CDR3 is TGTGCCAGCAATGGACAGACCTACGAGCAGTACTTC. The rearrangement uses TRBV2 and TRBJ2-7, with D possibly being TRBD1 (6 bases). This CDR3 contains 12 residues. V dropped 7 bases and J dropped 2 bases, with 9 bases sitting between them. CDR1 is SNHLY, CDR2 FYNNEI, per germline.

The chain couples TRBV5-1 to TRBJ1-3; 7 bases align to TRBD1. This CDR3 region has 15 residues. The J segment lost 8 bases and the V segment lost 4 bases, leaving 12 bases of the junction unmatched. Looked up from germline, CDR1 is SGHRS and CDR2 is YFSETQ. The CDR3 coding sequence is TGCGCCAGCAGCCTGTCCACAGGGGCCGGGGACACCATATATTTT. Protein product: CASSLSTGAGDTIYF.

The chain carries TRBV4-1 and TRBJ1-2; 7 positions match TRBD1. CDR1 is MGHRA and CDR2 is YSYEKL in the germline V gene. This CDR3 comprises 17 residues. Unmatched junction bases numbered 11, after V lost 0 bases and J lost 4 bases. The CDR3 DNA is TGCGCCAGCAGCCAAGATATTGGAGGGGGCAGGGGCTATGGCTACACCTTC. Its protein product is CASSQDIGGGRGYGYTF.

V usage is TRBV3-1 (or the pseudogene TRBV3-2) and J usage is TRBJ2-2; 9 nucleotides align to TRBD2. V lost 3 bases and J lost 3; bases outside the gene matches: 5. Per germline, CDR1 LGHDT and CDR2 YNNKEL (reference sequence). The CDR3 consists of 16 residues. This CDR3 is CASSHSGSNYTGELFF. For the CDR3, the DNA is TGTGCCAGCAGCCATAGCGGGAGTAACTACACCGGGGAGCTGTTTTTT.

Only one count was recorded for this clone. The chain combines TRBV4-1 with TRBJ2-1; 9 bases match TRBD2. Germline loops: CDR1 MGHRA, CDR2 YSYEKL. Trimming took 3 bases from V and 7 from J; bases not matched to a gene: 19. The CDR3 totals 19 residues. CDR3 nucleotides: TGCGCCAGCAGCCACAAACTTCAGACTAGCGGAGCCCGTCGGAATGAGCAGTTCTTC. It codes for CASSHKLQTSGARRNEQFF.

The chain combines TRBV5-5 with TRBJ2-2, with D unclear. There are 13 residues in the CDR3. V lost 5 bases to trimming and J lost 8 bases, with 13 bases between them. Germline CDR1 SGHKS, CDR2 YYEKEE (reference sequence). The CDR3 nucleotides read TGTGCCAGCAGAAGGGCCCCGGAAGGGGAGCTGTTTTTT. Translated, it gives CASRRAPEGELFF.

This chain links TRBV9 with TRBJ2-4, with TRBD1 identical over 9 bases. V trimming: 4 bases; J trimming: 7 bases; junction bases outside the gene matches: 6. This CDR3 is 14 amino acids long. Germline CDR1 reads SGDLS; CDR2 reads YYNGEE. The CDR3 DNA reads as TGTGCCAGCAGCCTCGGGACAGGGTGGAACATTCAGTACTTC. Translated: CASSLGTGWNIQYF.

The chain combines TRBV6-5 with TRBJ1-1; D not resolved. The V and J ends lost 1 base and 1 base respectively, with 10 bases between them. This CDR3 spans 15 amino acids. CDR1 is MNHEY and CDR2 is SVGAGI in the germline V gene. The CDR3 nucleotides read TGTGCCAGCAGTTACTTTCCGGACGGGAACACTGAAGCTTTCTTT. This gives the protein CASSYFPDGNTEAFF.

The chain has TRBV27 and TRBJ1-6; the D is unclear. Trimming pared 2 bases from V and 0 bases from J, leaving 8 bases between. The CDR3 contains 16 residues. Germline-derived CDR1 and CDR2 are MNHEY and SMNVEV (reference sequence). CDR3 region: CASSLVSSSYNSPLHF. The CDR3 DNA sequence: TGTGCCAGCAGTTTAGTTAGTAGCTCCTATAATTCACCCCTCCACTTT.

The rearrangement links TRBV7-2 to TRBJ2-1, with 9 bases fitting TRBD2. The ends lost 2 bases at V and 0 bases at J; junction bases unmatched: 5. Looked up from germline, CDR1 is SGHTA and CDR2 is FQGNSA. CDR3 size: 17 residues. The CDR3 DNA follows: TGTGCCAGCAGCTTACTAGCGGGGCTAAGCTCCTACAATGAGCAGTTCTTC. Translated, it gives CASSLLAGLSSYNEQFF.